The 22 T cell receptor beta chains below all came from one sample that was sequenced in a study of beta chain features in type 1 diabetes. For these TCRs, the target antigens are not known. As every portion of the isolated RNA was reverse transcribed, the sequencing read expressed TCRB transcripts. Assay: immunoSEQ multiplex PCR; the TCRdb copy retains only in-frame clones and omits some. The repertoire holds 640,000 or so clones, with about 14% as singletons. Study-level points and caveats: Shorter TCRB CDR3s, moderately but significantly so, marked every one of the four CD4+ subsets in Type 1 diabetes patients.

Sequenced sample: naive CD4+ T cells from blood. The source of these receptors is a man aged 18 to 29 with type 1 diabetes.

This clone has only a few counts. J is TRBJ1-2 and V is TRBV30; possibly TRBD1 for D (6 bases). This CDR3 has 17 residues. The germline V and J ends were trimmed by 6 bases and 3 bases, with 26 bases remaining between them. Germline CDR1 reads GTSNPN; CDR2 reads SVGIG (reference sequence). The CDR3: CACPRGRAISTDYGYTF. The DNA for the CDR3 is TGTGCCTGCCCCAGGGGCAGGGCCATCTCGACGGACTATGGCTACACCTTC.

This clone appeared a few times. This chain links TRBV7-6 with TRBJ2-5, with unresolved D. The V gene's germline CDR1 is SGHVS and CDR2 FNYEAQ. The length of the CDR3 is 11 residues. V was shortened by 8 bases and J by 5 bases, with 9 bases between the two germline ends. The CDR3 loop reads CASGSRETQYF. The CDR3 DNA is TGTGCCAGCGGATCCCGGGAGACCCAGTACTTC.

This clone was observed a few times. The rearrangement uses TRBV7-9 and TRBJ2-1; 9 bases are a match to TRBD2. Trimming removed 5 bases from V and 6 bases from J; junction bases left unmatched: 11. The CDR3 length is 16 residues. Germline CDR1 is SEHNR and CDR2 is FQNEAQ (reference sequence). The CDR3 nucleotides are TGTGCCAGCAGCCCCTGGGGAGCGGGAGGCGGCAATGAGCAGTTCTTC. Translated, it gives CASSPWGAGGGNEQFF.

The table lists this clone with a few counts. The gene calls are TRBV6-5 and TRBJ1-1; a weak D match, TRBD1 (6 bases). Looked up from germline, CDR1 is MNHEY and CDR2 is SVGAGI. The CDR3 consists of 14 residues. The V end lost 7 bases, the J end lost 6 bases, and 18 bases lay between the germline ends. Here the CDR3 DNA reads TGTGCCAGCACTAAGCTTAGGGGGGGCCCTGAAGCTTTCTTT. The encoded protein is CASTKLRGGPEAFF.

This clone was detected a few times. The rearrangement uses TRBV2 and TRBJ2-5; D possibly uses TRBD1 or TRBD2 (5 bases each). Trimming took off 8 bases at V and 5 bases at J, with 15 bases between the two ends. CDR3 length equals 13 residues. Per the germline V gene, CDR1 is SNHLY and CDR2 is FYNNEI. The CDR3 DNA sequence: TGTGCCAGCGCACCCGGGACCTGGGAGACCCAGTACTTC. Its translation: CASAPGTWETQYF.

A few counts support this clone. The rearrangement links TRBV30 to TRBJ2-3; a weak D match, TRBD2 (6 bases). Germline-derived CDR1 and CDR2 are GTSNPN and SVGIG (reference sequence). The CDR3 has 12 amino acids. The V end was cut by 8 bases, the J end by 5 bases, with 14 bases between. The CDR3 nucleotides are TGTGCCCGCCGACTGGGAGGAGATACGCAGTATTTT. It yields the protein CARRLGGDTQYF.

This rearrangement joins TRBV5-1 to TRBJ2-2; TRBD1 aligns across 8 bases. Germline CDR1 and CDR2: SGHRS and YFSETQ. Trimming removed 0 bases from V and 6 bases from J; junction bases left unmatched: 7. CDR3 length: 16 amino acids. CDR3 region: CASSLEAGGDAGELFF. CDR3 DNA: TGCGCCAGCAGCTTGGAGGCAGGGGGCGACGCCGGGGAGCTGTTTTTT.

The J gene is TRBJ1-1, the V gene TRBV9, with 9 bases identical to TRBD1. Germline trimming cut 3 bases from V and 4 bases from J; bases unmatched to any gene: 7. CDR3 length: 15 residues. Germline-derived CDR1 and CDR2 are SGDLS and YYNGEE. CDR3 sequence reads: CASSAHPDRGTEAFF. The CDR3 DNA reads TGTGCCAGCAGCGCGCATCCGGACAGGGGCACTGAAGCTTTCTTT.

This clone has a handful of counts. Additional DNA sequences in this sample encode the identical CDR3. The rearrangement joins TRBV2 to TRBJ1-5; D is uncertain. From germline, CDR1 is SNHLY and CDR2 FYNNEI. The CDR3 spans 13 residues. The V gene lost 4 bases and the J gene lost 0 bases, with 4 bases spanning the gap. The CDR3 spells CASSARSNQPQHF. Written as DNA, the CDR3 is TGTGCCAGCAGTGCCCGTAGCAATCAGCCCCAGCATTTT.

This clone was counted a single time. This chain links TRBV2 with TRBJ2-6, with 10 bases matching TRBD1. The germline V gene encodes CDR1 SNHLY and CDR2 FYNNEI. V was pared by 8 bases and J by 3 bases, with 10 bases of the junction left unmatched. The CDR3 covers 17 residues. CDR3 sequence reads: CASCSGTGAGGANVLTF. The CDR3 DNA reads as TGTGCCAGCTGCTCCGGGACAGGGGCTGGTGGGGCCAACGTCCTGACTTTC.

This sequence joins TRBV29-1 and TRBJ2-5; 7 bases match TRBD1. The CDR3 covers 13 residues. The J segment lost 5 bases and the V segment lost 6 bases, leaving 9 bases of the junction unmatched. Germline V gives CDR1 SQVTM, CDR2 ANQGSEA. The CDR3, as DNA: TGCAGCGTCGAGGGGGCCGAGAGGGAGACCCAGTACTTC. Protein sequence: CSVEGAERETQYF.

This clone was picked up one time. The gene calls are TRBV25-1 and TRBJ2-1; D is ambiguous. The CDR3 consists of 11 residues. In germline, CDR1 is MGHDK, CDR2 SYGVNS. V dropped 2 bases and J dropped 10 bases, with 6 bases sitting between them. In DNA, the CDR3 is TGTGCCAGCAGTGAAAAACTAGAGCAGTTCTTC. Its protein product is CASSEKLEQFF.

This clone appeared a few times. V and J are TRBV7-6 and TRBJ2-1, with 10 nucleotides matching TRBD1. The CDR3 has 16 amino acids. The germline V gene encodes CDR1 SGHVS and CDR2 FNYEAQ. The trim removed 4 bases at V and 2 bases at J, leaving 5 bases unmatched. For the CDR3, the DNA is TGTGCCAGCAGCTCGGGACAGGGGCTAACCTACAATGAGCAGTTCTTC. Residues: CASSSGQGLTYNEQFF.

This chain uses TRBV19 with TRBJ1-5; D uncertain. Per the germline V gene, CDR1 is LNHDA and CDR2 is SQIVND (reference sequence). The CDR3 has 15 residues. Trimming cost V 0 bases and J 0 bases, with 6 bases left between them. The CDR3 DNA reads TGTGCCAGTAGTATAGAGAGTTATAGCAATCAGCCCCAGCATTTT. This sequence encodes CASSIESYSNQPQHF.

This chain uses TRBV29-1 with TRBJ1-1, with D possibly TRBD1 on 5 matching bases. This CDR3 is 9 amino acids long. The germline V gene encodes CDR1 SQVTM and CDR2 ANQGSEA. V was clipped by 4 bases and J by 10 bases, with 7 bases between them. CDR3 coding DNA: TGCAGCGTTGGCCAGGGAGCTTTCTTT. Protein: CSVGQGAFF.

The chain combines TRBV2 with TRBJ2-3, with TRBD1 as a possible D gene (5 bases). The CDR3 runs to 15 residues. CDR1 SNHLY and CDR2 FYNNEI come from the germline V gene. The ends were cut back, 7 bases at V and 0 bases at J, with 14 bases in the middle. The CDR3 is CASNWQGLSTDTQYF. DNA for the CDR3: TGTGCCAGCAATTGGCAGGGTTTAAGCACAGATACGCAGTATTTT.

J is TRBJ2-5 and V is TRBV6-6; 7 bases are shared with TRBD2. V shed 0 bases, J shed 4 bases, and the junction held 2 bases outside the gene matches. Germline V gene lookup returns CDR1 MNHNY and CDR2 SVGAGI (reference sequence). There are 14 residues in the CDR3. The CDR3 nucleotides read TGTGCCAGCAGTTACTCAAGGACTAGAGAGACCCAGTACTTC. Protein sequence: CASSYSRTRETQYF.

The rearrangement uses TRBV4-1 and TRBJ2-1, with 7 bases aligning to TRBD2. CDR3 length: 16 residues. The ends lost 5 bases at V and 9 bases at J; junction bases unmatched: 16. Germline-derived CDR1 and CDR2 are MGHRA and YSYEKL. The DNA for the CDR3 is TGCGCCAGCAGCTACCCCGTGAGGGAGGGCCGCGGTGAGCAGTTCTTC. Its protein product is CASSYPVREGRGEQFF.

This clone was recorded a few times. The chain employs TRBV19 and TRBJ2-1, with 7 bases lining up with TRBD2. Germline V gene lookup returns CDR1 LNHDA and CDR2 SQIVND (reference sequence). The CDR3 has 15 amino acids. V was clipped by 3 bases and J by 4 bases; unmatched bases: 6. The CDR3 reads CASSMYGGSYNEQFF. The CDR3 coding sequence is TGTGCCAGTAGTATGTACGGGGGGTCGTACAATGAGCAGTTCTTC.

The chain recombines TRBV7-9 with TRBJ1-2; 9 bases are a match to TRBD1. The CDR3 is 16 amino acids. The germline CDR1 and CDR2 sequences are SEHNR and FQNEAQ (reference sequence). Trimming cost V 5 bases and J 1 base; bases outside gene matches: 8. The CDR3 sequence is CASSPGTGSINYGYTF. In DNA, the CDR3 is TGTGCCAGCAGCCCGGGGACAGGGTCTATTAACTATGGCTACACCTTC.

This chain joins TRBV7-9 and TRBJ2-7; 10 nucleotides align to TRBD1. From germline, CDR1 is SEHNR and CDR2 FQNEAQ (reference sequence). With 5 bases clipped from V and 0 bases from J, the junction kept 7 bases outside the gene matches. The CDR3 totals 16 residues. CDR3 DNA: TGTGCCAGCAGCACGACCGGGACAGGGGCCTCCTACGAGCAGTACTTC. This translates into CASSTTGTGASYEQYF.

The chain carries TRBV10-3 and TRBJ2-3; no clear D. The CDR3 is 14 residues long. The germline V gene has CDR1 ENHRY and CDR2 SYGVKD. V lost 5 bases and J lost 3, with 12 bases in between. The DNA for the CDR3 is TGTGCCATCAGTATACCTCCCGATACAGATACGCAGTATTTT. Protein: CAISIPPDTDTQYF.